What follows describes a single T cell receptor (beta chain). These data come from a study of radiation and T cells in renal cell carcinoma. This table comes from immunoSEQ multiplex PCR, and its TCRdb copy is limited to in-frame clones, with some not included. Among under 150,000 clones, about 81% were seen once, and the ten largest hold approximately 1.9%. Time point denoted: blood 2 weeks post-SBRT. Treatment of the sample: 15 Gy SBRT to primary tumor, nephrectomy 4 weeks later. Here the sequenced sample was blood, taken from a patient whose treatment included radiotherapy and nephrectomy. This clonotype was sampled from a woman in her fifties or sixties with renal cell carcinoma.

For the CDR3, the DNA is TGTGCCAGCAGCCTAGTGAAGGGTTTCGAGCAGTACTTC. It yields the protein CASSLVKGFEQYF. This chain connects TRBV7-9 to TRBJ2-7; no clear D. Between the trimmed V and J ends, which lost 5 bases and 6 bases, there was a span of 14 bases. The CDR3 loop spans 13 amino acids. In germline, CDR1 is SEHNR, CDR2 FQNEAQ (reference sequence).